This TCR beta chain was sequenced during a study of CD8+ T cells in alopecia areata. The CDR3 is made up of 17 amino acids. Germline CDR1 is SEHNR and CDR2 is FQNEAQ (reference sequence). V gave up 5 bases and J gave up 0 bases, with 18 bases separating them. There are many counts of this clone. Its matching antigen is unknown. It was cDNA, reverse transcribed from extracted RNA, that served as the sequencing template. Assay: immunoSEQ multiplex PCR; the TCRdb copy retains only in-frame clones and omits some. Seen here are around 140,000 clones, less than 70% observed once, and the top ten hold approximately 16%. Study-wide findings and caveats: Tofacitinib significantly decreased scalp clonality and expanded CD8+ clones among top 100.

Documented treatment: oral pan-JAK inhibitor, 5-10 mg twice daily. Specimen: CD8+ T cells sorted from blood, collected at week 4, from a patient treated with tofacitinib. This TCR derives from a human donor with alopecia areata. The rearrangement joins TRBV7-9 to TRBJ2-3, with D perhaps TRBD1 or TRBD2 (6 bases each). The CDR3 DNA is TGTGCCAGCAGCCCTTTATGGGGGGCGCATAGCACAGATACGCAGTATTTT. It encodes CASSPLWGAHSTDTQYF.